In this sample, the clone carrying this TCR beta chain turned up a few times. Its antigen is not known. The CDR3 runs to 14 residues. Deletions cut 3 bases from V and 1 base from J, with 6 bases between. This sample was included in a study of Graves' ophthalmopathy and Graves' hyperthyroidism. Across the whole study: Hyperthyroidism was considered stable when no ophthalmopathy appeared within 18 months of follow-up.

Study-wide results and caveats: With a specificity of around 76% and a sensitivity of 60% to 71%, the model predicted ophthalmopathy progression.

Investigators amplified TCR beta CDR3 regions from RNA transcripts. A first-round RT-PCR used HTBI primers, followed by a second-round multiplex PCR. TCRdb itself ran the multiplex PCR reads through MiXCR, one entry per CDR3 protein. The sample records 1 million to 1.3 million distinct CDR3 sequences, approximately 35% being singletons. The sequenced sample consisted of peripheral blood or thyroid tissue (not recorded which). The gene calls are TRBV12-3 or TRBV12-4 and TRBJ2-2, with D hard to call. This receptor was obtained from an adult man with Graves' hyperthyroidism. DNA of the CDR3: TGTGCCAGCAGTTTGATTAGGAACACCGGGGAGCTGTTTTTT. Translation gives CASSLIRNTGELFF.